This is a list of T cell receptor beta chains from one sample in a study of T cell responses to AZD1222 COVID-19 vaccine. Assay used: immunoSEQ multiplex PCR; TCRdb lists only in-frame clones, some missing. The table shows over 150,000 clones, with about 89% occurring only once. This specimen was peripheral blood, taken 28 days after the second AZD1222 dose. All receptors derive from an adult who received the AZD1222 COVID-19 vaccine. CDR3s include the opening cysteine and the closing phenylalanine or tryptophan. The order of the fields is D gene, J gene, V gene, clone size, CDR3 DNA, CDR3 protein. The D gene is left open where the match is weak. Clone sizes are given selectively: once, few, many, or a class where the clone is expanded.

NA	TRBJ1-2	TRBV5-1	NA	TGCGCCAGCAGCTTGGCGGAGGGGAACTATGGCTACACCTTC	CASSLAEGNYGYTF
NA	TRBJ1-1	TRBV4-1	NA	TGCGCCAGCAGCCAATCAAACACTGAAGCTTTCTTT	CASSQSNTEAFF
NA	TRBJ1-1	TRBV28	NA	TGTGCCAGCAGTCCCAGGACGAGAGGTGCTTTCTTT	CASSPRTRGAFF
NA	TRBJ1-6	TRBV11-3	once	TGTGCCAGCAGCGAAGGACAGATTAATTCACCCCTCCACTTT	CASSEGQINSPLHF
NA	TRBJ1-4	TRBV19	NA	TGTGCCAGTAGTATAGTCTCGCTGGGGAATGAAAAACTGTTTTTT	CASSIVSLGNEKLFF
NA	TRBJ2-1	TRBV3-1/TRBV3-2	NA	TGTGCCAGCAGCCAATTAGGGGCCGAGGGTGAGCAGTTCTTC	CASSQLGAEGEQFF
TRBD1	TRBJ1-3	TRBV3-1/TRBV3-2	NA	TGTGCCTGCGGACGACAGGGATCTGGAAACACCATATATTTT	CACGRQGSGNTIYF
TRBD1	TRBJ2-1	TRBV6-6	once	TGTGCCAGCAACAACAGGGGGTTCCACAATGAGCAGTTCTTC	CASNNRGFHNEQFF
TRBD2	TRBJ2-1	TRBV11-3	few	TGTGCCAGCAGCGACGGGAGGGTCTCCTACAATGAGCAGTTCTTC	CASSDGRVSYNEQFF
TRBD1	TRBJ2-4	TRBV7-8	NA	TGTGCCAGCAGCACACCCCAAGACAGGGGCGCGGGTAACATTCAGTACTTC	CASSTPQDRGAGNIQYF
NA	TRBJ2-2	TRBV5-1	NA	TGCGCCAGCAGCTTGGACCCTGTCACCGGGGAGCTGTTTTTT	CASSLDPVTGELFF
NA	TRBJ1-1	TRBV30	once	TGTGCCTGGAGCTCCCGGGAAGAAGCTTTCTTT	CAWSSREEAFF
NA	TRBJ1-3	TRBV7-8	NA	TGTGCCAGCAGCACCCGGAGTGCTGGAAACACCATATATTTT	CASSTRSAGNTIYF
NA	TRBJ2-1	TRBV19	NA	TGTGCCAGTAGTATAGATCTGCGGGGCCAGGGCTACAATGAGCAGTTCTTC	CASSIDLRGQGYNEQFF
NA	TRBJ2-7	TRBV6-5	few	TGTGCCAGCAGTTACTCGAATTTTAACGAGCAGTACTTC	CASSYSNFNEQYF
NA	TRBJ1-2	TRBV4-3	NA	TGCGCCAGCGGGGACCGCTCGTCCCATGGCTACACCTTC	CASGDRSSHGYTF
TRBD2	TRBJ2-7	TRBV25-1	NA	TGTGCCAGCTCCCCCGCGGGAGGATCCTACGAGCAGTACTTC	CASSPAGGSYEQYF
NA	TRBJ2-2	TRBV12-3/TRBV12-4	NA	TGTGCCAGCAGTTCACAGTTCACCGGGGAGCTGTTTTTT	CASSSQFTGELFF
NA	TRBJ2-1	TRBV5-8	NA	TGTGCCAGCACCCTACGGGACACCTACTACAATGAGCAGTTCTTC	CASTLRDTYYNEQFF
TRBD1	TRBJ1-6	TRBV7-3	NA	TGTGCCAGCAGCTTGGGACAGGGGCCTTCACCCCTCCACTTT	CASSLGQGPSPLHF
NA	TRBJ1-6	TRBV5-6	once	TGTGCCAGCAGCTTGGATTGGAATTCACCCCTCCACTTT	CASSLDWNSPLHF
NA	TRBJ2-2	TRBV28	NA	TGTGCCAGCGAGGGGCGGGGGCCCGGGGAGCTGTTTTTT	CASEGRGPGELFF